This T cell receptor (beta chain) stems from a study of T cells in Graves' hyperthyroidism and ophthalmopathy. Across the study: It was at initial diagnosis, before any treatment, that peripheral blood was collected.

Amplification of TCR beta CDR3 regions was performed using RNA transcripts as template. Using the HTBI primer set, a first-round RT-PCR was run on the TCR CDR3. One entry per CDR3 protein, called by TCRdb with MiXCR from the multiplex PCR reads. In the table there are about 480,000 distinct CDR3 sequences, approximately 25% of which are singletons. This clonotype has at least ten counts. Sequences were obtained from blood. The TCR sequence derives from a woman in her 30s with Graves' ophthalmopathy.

For the CDR3, the DNA is TGTGCCAGCAGTTTAGCGTTGGGTTTCGCCTACGAGCAGTACTTC. Protein sequence: CASSLALGFAYEQYF. J is TRBJ2-7 and V is TRBV12-3 or TRBV12-4, with D unclear. With 0 bases removed from V and 2 bases from J, the gap between germline ends came to 11 bases. There are 15 residues in the CDR3.